This T cell receptor (beta chain) was obtained from a study of cytomegalovirus exposure and HLA in healthy donors. Overall study: An early data release held some 85 million unique TCRs from HLA-typed donors.

PCR amplification relied on 60 Vbeta primers (plus 13 Jbeta primers). The protocol was immunoSEQ multiplex PCR, while the TCRdb copy is restricted to in-frame clones and leaves out a portion. This specimen shows about 140,000 clones; the ten leading clones hold around 2.2%. Trimming cost V 3 bases and J 7 bases, with 13 bases left between them. The CDR3 is made up of 14 amino acids. Germline V gene data show CDR1 as KGHSH and CDR2 as LQKENI. General study points: Later analysis reportedly placed an Asian-associated ancestry cluster below the roughly 680-donor mean in N-insertions. With high specificity and sensitivity, the classifier reportedly diagnosed cytomegalovirus status.

With respect to this clone: The antigen is not known.

This TCR was sampled from a woman aged 18-30 years in good health and CMV-seronegative. The rearrangement links TRBV18 to TRBJ1-5; weak D call: TRBD1 (5 bases). Sequencing used PBMCs. In nucleotides, the CDR3 is TGTGCCAGCTCACCGGGGGGGGAAGAACAGCCCCAGCATTTT. This gives the protein CASSPGGEEQPQHF.